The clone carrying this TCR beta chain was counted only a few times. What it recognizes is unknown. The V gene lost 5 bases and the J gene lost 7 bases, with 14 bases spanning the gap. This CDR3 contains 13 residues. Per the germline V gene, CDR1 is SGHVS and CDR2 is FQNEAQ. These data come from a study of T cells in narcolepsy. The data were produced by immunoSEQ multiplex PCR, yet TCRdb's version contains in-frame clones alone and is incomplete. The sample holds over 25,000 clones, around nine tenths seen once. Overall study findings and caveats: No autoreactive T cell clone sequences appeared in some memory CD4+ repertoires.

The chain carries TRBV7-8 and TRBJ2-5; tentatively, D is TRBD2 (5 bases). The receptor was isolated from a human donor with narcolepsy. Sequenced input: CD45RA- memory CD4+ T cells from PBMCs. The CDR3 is CASSRGSTGTQYF. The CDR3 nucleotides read TGTGCCAGCAGCCGCGGGTCGACGGGGACCCAGTACTTC.